Below, one TCR beta chain is given with its context. The age range of participants was about 18 to 90 years, with residence in about two dozen US areas. After removal of 4 bases from V and 5 bases from J, the junction contained 5 bases not matched to a gene. The CDR3 spans 16 residues. Germline loops: CDR1 MGHRA, CDR2 YSYEKL. The data stem from a study of blood T cell repertoires in COVID-19. Libraries were prepared by immunoSEQ multiplex PCR; TCRdb keeps only in-frame clonotypes and omits some of them. The profile covers about 240,000 clones, with approximately 84% appearing a single time and 2.5% to 3.5% taken by the ten largest.

This sequence originates from a woman in her thirties or forties with acute COVID-19. The specimen sequenced was PBMCs or T cells enriched from blood (not recorded which). The V and J genes are TRBV4-1 and TRBJ2-5; 15 positions agree with TRBD2. In nucleotides, the CDR3 is TGCGCCAGCAGCCGGACTAGCGGGAGGGCCGATGAGACCCAGTACTTC. Protein product: CASSRTSGRADETQYF.